A selection of T cell receptor beta chains follows, all from one sample in a study of blood T cell dynamics during melanoma immunotherapy. TCRdb's table, derived via immunoSEQ multiplex PCR, lists solely in-frame clones and lacks some. This repertoire shows about 11,000 clones, roughly nine tenths found once; its top ten account for around 24%. The sequencing here drew on blood, taken from a patient treated with checkpoint blockade. The receptors were gathered from a human donor with melanoma. Each CDR3 is given with its conserved first and last residue. Each record gives: J gene, D gene, V gene, CDR3 protein. The D gene is left open where the match is weak.

J: TRBJ1-5
D: TRBD1
V: TRBV6-4
CDR3: CASSDSGEGQGPRGNQPQHF

J: TRBJ1-1
D: TRBD1
V: TRBV19
CDR3: CASTPGGLYTEAFF

J: TRBJ1-5
D: TRBD1
V: TRBV18
CDR3: CASSPDRVAQHF

J: TRBJ2-7
D: TRBD2
V: TRBV4-2
CDR3: CASSQGGGSAYEQYF

J: TRBJ2-7
D: .
V: TRBV18
CDR3: CASSQAEGPPYEQYF

J: TRBJ1-1
D: .
V: TRBV7-8
CDR3: CASSWGNTEAFF

J: TRBJ2-5
D: TRBD2
V: TRBV4-2
CDR3: CASSGGGWETQYF

J: TRBJ2-3
D: TRBD1
V: TRBV6-1
CDR3: CASTPGQGPDTQYF

J: TRBJ1-1
D: .
V: TRBV28
CDR3: CASSPTGPGAFF

J: TRBJ2-7
D: TRBD2
V: TRBV28
CDR3: CASRPLAGGTYEQYF

J: TRBJ2-4
D: .
V: TRBV5-1
CDR3: CASSLAGGANIQYF

J: TRBJ1-6
D: .
V: TRBV2
CDR3: CASKDRHNSPLHF

J: TRBJ2-1
D: .
V: TRBV7-9
CDR3: CASSSTNGVDEQFF

J: TRBJ2-1
D: TRBD2
V: TRBV6-5
CDR3: CASSPSSGNEQFF